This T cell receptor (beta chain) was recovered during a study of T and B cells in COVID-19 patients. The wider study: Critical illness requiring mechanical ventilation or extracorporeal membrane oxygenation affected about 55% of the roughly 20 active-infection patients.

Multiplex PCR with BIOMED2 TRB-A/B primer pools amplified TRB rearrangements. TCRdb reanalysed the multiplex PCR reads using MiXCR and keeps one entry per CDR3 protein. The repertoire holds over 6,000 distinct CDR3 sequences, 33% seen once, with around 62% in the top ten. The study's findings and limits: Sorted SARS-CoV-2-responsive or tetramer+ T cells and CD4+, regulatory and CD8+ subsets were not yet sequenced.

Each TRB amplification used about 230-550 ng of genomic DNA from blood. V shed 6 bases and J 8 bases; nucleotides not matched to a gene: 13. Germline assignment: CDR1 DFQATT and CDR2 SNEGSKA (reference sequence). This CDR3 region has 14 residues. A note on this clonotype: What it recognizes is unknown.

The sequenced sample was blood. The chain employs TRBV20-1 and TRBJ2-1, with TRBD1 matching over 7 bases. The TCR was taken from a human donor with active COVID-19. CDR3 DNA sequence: TGCAGTGCCCTAAGGGGGCGAAATAGGGATGAGCAGTTCTTC. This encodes CSALRGRNRDEQFF.